The next 20 T cell receptor beta chains were all read from a single sample in a study of T cells in localized non-small cell lung cancer. The table came from immunoSEQ multiplex PCR; TCRdb's copy has only in-frame clones and leaves some out. The table has roughly 34,000 clones, about nine tenths seen once. Sample: peripheral blood, taken before any cancer treatment. Source of these receptors: a male donor older than 55 with stage III lung adenocarcinoma.

The chain has TRBV5-1 and TRBJ2-3; D unclear. Per germline, CDR1 SGHRS and CDR2 YFSETQ. V lost 5 bases to trimming and J lost 0 bases, with 7 bases between them. The CDR3 is 13 residues long. CDR3 amino acids: CASRSVSTDTQYF. CDR3 DNA: TGCGCCAGCAGATCAGTCAGCACAGATACGCAGTATTTT.

The rearrangement uses TRBV7-2 and TRBJ2-3; 12 bases are shared with TRBD2. Per the germline V gene, CDR1 is SGHTA and CDR2 is FQGNSA. V shed 1 base, J shed 9 bases, and the junction held 8 bases outside the gene matches. The CDR3 loop spans 16 amino acids. For the CDR3, the DNA is TGTGCCAGCAGCTTAGACGGGACTAGCGGGCCCCGGACGCAGTATTTT. This gives the protein CASSLDGTSGPRTQYF.

This chain connects TRBV5-8 to TRBJ2-2, with 9 bases identical to TRBD2. Looked up from germline, CDR1 is SGHTS and CDR2 is YDEGEE. With V trimmed by 6 bases and J by 0 bases, 6 bases remained unmatched. CDR3 size: 16 residues. The CDR3 reads CASKDSGSANTGELFF. CDR3 in DNA: TGTGCCAGCAAGGATAGCGGGAGCGCGAACACCGGGGAGCTGTTTTTT.

The chain joins TRBV5-1 to TRBJ2-1; the D gene is possibly TRBD2 (5 bases). The CDR3 sequence is 15 residues long. Between the trimmed V and J ends, which lost 0 bases and 6 bases, there was a span of 13 bases. Germline V CDR1 and CDR2: SGHRS, YFSETQ. CDR3 amino acids: CASSLDTRNINEQFF. CDR3 DNA: TGCGCCAGCAGCTTGGACACTAGAAATATCAATGAGCAGTTCTTC.

The chain is built from TRBV10-3 and TRBJ1-1; D perhaps matches TRBD1 (5 bases). V lost 6 bases to trimming and J lost 1 base, with 9 bases between them. CDR1 and CDR2 from the germline V gene are ENHRY and SYGVKD. The CDR3 contains 13 residues. CDR3 region: CAIRDTGNTEAFF. CDR3 nucleotide sequence: TGTGCCATCAGGGATACAGGGAACACTGAAGCTTTCTTT.

This rearrangement joins TRBV5-4 to TRBJ2-5; D tentatively reads TRBD1 or TRBD2 (5 bases each). This CDR3 has 19 residues. V was trimmed by 3 bases and J by 0 bases, leaving 24 bases between them. Germline CDR1 SGHNT, CDR2 YYREEE (reference sequence). The CDR3 bases are TGTGCCAGCAGCTCTCGGGGACCTTCCGAAAAGACGTACCAAGAGACCCAGTACTTC. As protein: CASSSRGPSEKTYQETQYF. Based on the CDR3 plus reference TRBV5-4 and TRBJ2-5, the full variable domain is ETGVTQSPTHLIKTRGQQVTLRCSSQSGHNTVSWYQQALGQGPQFIFQYYREEENGRGNFPPRFSGLQFPNYSSELNVNALELDDSALYLCASSSRGPSEKTYQETQYFGPGTRLLVL.

The chain carries TRBV5-5 and TRBJ1-1; D might be TRBD1 (5 bases). The CDR3 has 16 residues. The germline V and J ends were trimmed by 1 base and 3 bases, with 16 bases remaining between them. CDR1 is SGHKS, CDR2 YYEKEE, per germline (reference sequence). Here the CDR3 reads CASSLNLGTRDTEAFF. The CDR3 nucleotides read TGTGCCAGCAGCTTGAATTTGGGGACGAGGGACACTGAAGCTTTCTTT.

This clone appeared a single time. This sequence joins TRBV7-9 and TRBJ1-1; unclear D gene. The V and J ends lost 0 bases and 5 bases respectively, with 13 bases between them. The CDR3 runs 15 residues. In germline, CDR1 is SEHNR, CDR2 FQNEAQ (reference sequence). The CDR3 DNA reads TGTGCCAGCAGCTTAGCGCGGGCAGGCAGGACTGAAGCTTTCTTT. Its translation: CASSLARAGRTEAFF.

The chain has TRBV5-1 and TRBJ1-2, with D hard to call. Germline lookup yields CDR1 SGHRS and CDR2 YFSETQ. V was shortened by 4 bases and J by 0 bases, with 10 bases between the two germline ends. This CDR3 comprises 14 residues. The CDR3 DNA is TGCGCCAGCAGCCCCGACGGAGCTAACTATGGCTACACCTTC. Translation: CASSPDGANYGYTF. Full variable domain (remainder filled in from reference TRBV5-1 and TRBJ1-2): KAGVTQTPRYLIKTRGQQVTLSCSPISGHRSVSWYQQTPGQGLQFLFEYFSETQRNKGNFPGRFSGRQFSNSRSEMNVSTLELGDSALYLCASSPDGANYGYTFGSGTRLTVV.

The rearrangement uses TRBV2 and TRBJ2-7; the D gene is possibly TRBD1 (7 bases). CDR1 is SNHLY and CDR2 is FYNNEI in the germline V gene. V lost 7 bases and J lost 2, with 27 bases in between. The CDR3 runs to 18 residues. The CDR3 DNA reads as TGTGCCAGCACCCCGGGACAGCAACAAAGGCGGGGACCCTACGAGCAGTACTTC. Its protein product is CASTPGQQQRRGPYEQYF.

The rearrangement uses TRBV7-4 and TRBJ2-5; no firm D call. The CDR3 covers 12 residues. V lost 0 bases, J lost 8 bases, and 7 bases lay in between. CDR1 SGHVT and CDR2 SQSDAQ come from the germline V gene. CDR3 nucleotides: TGTGCCAGCAGCTTAGCGCGTTTCACCCAGTACTTC. It is translated as CASSLARFTQYF.

The chain couples TRBV28 to TRBJ1-1; D possibly corresponds to TRBD1 (5 bases). With 8 bases removed from V and 1 base from J, the gap between germline ends came to 17 bases. Per the germline V gene, CDR1 is MDHEN and CDR2 is SYDVKM. The CDR3 extends over 15 amino acids. DNA for the CDR3: TGTGCCAGCTCTGAAATGGGACGGCAGAACACTGAAGCTTTCTTT. This gives the protein CASSEMGRQNTEAFF.

The chain joins TRBV5-8 to TRBJ1-5; D gene uncertain. This CDR3 comprises 14 residues. V was pared by 4 bases and J by 5 bases, with 13 bases between. CDR1 is SGHTS, CDR2 YDEGEE, per germline. Here the CDR3 reads CASSEFALHQPQHF. Written as DNA, the CDR3 is TGTGCCAGCAGCGAGTTCGCTCTGCATCAGCCCCAGCATTTT.

The chain recombines TRBV18 with TRBJ2-5, with unresolved D. The CDR3 length is 13 residues. The germline V and J ends were trimmed by 1 base and 1 base, with 4 bases remaining between them. The germline gives CDR1 KGHSH, CDR2 LQKENI. Here the CDR3 DNA reads TGTGCCAGCTCACCACAGGGCCAAGAGACCCAGTACTTC. Encoded protein: CASSPQGQETQYF.

The chain carries TRBV18 and TRBJ1-3; perhaps TRBD1 as D (6 bases). CDR1 and CDR2 from the germline V gene are KGHSH and LQKENI. This CDR3 region has 16 residues. Trimming cost V 1 base and J 2 bases, with 12 bases left between them. This chain's CDR3 is CASSPRAGATGNTIYF. The CDR3, as DNA: TGTGCCAGCTCACCACGGGCGGGGGCGACTGGAAACACCATATATTTT.

This chain links TRBV9 with TRBJ2-3, with TRBD2 matching 7 bases. CDR1 and CDR2 from the germline V gene are SGDLS and YYNGEE. The CDR3 has 15 amino acids. J gave up 6 bases and V 2 bases, and 9 bases lay outside the gene matches. DNA for the CDR3: TGTGCCAGCAGCGTGGCTAGCGGCCTCCGGGATACGCAGTATTTT. Amino acid sequence: CASSVASGLRDTQYF.

The chain joins TRBV5-4 to TRBJ1-2, with D uncertain. There are 14 residues in the CDR3. The V gene's germline CDR1 is SGHNT and CDR2 YYREEE (reference sequence). Trimming took 3 bases from V and 6 from J, leaving 15 bases between them. CDR3 sequence reads: CASSSRDFRNGYTF. CDR3 DNA: TGTGCCAGCAGCTCGCGAGACTTTAGGAATGGCTACACCTTC.

This clone was picked up one time. This sequence joins TRBV6-5 and TRBJ1-2, with 7 bases matching TRBD1. This CDR3 has 12 amino acids. With V trimmed by 6 bases and J by 8 bases, 6 bases remained unmatched. Germline CDR1 reads MNHEY; CDR2 reads SVGAGI. CDR3 in amino acids: CASSRNRGGYTF. In DNA, the CDR3 is TGTGCCAGCAGCAGAAACAGGGGCGGCTACACCTTC.

V usage is TRBV25-1 and J usage is TRBJ2-1, with 9 bases fitting TRBD1. This CDR3 spans 15 amino acids. J lost 6 bases, V lost 7 bases, and 10 bases had no gene match. Germline loops: CDR1 MGHDK, CDR2 SYGVNS. The CDR3 reads CASTPTGGAGNEQFF. DNA for the CDR3: TGTGCCAGCACACCCACAGGGGGCGCAGGCAATGAGCAGTTCTTC.

CDR3 DNA: TGTGCCAGCAGTGAAGTCGGCAGGGGAAGGGGTGGCTACACCTTC. Its translation: CASSEVGRGRGGYTF. The chain uses TRBV2 and TRBJ1-2; weak D call: TRBD1 (6 bases). The germline gives CDR1 SNHLY, CDR2 FYNNEI. Trimming pared 1 base from V and 7 bases from J, leaving 16 bases between. The CDR3 spans 15 residues.